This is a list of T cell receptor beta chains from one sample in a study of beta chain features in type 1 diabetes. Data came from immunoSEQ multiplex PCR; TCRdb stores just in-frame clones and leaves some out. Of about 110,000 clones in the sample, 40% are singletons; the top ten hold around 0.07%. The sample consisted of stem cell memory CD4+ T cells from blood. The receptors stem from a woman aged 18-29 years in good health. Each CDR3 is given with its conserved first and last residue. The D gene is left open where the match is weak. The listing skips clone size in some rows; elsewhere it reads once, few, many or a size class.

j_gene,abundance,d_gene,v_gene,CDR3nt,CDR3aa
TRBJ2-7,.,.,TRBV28,TGTGCCAGCAGGACAGCGGGTAGGTCCTACGAGCAGTACTTC,CASRTAGRSYEQYF
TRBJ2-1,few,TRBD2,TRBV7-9,TGTGCCAGCAGCTTGACGGGGGGCTCCTACAATGAGCAGTTCTTC,CASSLTGGSYNEQFF
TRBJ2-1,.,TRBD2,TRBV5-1,TGCGCCAGCAGCGACTCCGGGACTAGCGGATCGAGCTCCTACAATGAGCAGTTCTTC,CASSDSGTSGSSSYNEQFF
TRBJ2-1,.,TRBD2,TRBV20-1,TGCAGTGCTAGTACTAGCGGGAGTCCGTTCTTC,CSASTSGSPFF
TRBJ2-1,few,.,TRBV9,TGTGCCAGCAGCGTAGGCGGAGGCTCCTACAATGAGCAGTTCTTC,CASSVGGGSYNEQFF
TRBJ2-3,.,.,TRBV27,TGTGCCAGCAGACTAGCTATGACGCAGTATTTT,CASRLAMTQYF
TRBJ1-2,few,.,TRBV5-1,TGCGCCAGCAGCTCACAGGCGTTGGATGGCTACACCTTC,CASSSQALDGYTF
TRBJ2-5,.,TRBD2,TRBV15,TGTGCCACCAGCAGAGACGCCGCGACTAGCGGGAAAGAGACCCAGTACTTC,CATSRDAATSGKETQYF
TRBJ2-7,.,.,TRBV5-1,TGCGCCAGCAGCTTGGTGGAGCACTCCTACGAGCAGTACTTC,CASSLVEHSYEQYF
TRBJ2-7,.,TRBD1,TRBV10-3,TGTGCCATCAGCCCGGGACAGGGGGCAGGGGAGCAGTACTTC,CAISPGQGAGEQYF
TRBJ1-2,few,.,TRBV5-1,TGCGCCAGCAGCTCGGGAACTGTATGGGGAAAAAACGGCTACACCTTC,CASSSGTVWGKNGYTF
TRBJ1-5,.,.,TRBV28,TGTGCCAGCAGCCCGACATTGAATCAGCCCCAGCATTTT,CASSPTLNQPQHF
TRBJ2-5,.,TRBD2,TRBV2,TGTGCCAGCAGCGAAGGACTAGCGGGTATGACCCAGTACTTC,CASSEGLAGMTQYF
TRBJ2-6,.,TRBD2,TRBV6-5,TGTGCCAGCAGAGACGGGGGGACTGGGGCCAACGTCCTGACTTTC,CASRDGGTGANVLTF
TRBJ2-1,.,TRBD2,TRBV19,TGTGCCAGTAGTATCGGGCGGGAGGGAGGCAATGAGCAGTTCTTC,CASSIGREGGNEQFF
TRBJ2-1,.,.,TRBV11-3,TGTGCCAGCAGCTTAGCTGGTTCAGATGAGCAGTTCTTC,CASSLAGSDEQFF
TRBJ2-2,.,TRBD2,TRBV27,TGTGCCAGCAAGCGGACTAGCGGGTACACCGGGGAGCTGTTTTTT,CASKRTSGYTGELFF
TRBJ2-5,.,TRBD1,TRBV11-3,TGTGCCAGCAGCCCAGGGGGCTTACACCAAGAGACCCAGTACTTC,CASSPGGLHQETQYF
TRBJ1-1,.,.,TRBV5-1,TGCGCCAGCAGCTCCTACAGGGCTACTGAAGCTTTCTTT,CASSSYRATEAFF
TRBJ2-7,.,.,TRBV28,TGTGCCAGCAGGCGACAGGCCATTCGCCTAGGCGAGCAGTACTTC,CASRRQAIRLGEQYF
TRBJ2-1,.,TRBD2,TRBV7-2,TGCGCCAGCAGCCAAGATTCTACGACTAGCGGGAGCCCTCAGGTGTTCTTC,CASSQDSTTSGSPQVFF
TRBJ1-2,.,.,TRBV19,TGTGCCAGTAGTATAGAATCGGGCTATGGCTACACCTTC,CASSIESGYGYTF
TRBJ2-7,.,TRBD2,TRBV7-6,TGTGCCAGCACCCCTAACCGAGCGGGAGGTCCCGACGAGCAGTACTTC,CASTPNRAGGPDEQYF
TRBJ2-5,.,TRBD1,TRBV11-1,TGTGCCAGCAGCCGGACAGGGGTGGAAGAGACCCAGTACTTC,CASSRTGVEETQYF
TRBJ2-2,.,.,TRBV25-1,TGTGCCAGCAGTGGGGGATCAGGGGTGAACACCGGGGAGCTGTTTTTT,CASSGGSGVNTGELFF
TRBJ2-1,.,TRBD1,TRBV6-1,TGTGCCAGCAGTGGCAGGGGGCTTTCCTACAATGAGCAGTTCTTC,CASSGRGLSYNEQFF
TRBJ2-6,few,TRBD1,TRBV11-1,TGTGCCAGCAGCTTAGGGACAGGACCCTCTGGGGCCAACGTCCTGACTTTC,CASSLGTGPSGANVLTF
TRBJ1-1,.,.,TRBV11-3,TGTGCCAGCAGCTTGACAGTGAACACTGAAGCTTTCTTT,CASSLTVNTEAFF
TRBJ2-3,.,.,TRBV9,TGTGCCAGCAGCGGCTTTCTTGCGGGAACAGATACGCAGTATTTT,CASSGFLAGTDTQYF
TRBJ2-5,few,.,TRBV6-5,TGTGCCAGCAGTTACGGGGCCAGGGCTTCCCAAGAGACCCAGTACTTC,CASSYGARASQETQYF
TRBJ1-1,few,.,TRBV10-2,TGCGCCAGCATTTACGATGGAGGGGCTGAAGCTTTCTTT,CASIYDGGAEAFF
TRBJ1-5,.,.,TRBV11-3,TGTGCCAGCAGCACGGGTAGGTCCGAGGGCAATCAGCCCCAGCATTTT,CASSTGRSEGNQPQHF
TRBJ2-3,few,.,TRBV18,TGTGCCAGCTCACCACTCCGGGGCACAGATACGCAGTATTTT,CASSPLRGTDTQYF